This TCR beta chain stems from a study of preoperative IRX-2 immunotherapy in early breast cancer. The germline V gene has CDR1 MNHGY and CDR2 SAAAGT. V shed 2 bases and J shed 0 bases, with 17 bases lying between them. This CDR3 is 19 amino acids long. Treatment given: preoperative locoregional IRX-2 cytokine immunotherapy. Patients received preoperative, locoregional IRX-2 cytokine immunotherapy in a phase Ib study. Measured with immunoSEQ multiplex PCR; TCRdb has only the in-frame clones, and not every one. Of 35,000 to 45,000 clones listed, approximately 77% are singletons. The TCR was taken from a human donor with breast cancer. The chain has TRBV6-8 and TRBJ2-6; D tentatively fits TRBD1 or TRBD2 (5 bases each). This specimen consisted of tumor tissue, obtained after IRX-2 immunotherapy. CDR3 nucleotide sequence: TGTGCCAGCAGTTACCCGATGGGACGGCCTCGCTCTGGGGCCAACGTCCTGACTTTC. This encodes CASSYPMGRPRSGANVLTF.